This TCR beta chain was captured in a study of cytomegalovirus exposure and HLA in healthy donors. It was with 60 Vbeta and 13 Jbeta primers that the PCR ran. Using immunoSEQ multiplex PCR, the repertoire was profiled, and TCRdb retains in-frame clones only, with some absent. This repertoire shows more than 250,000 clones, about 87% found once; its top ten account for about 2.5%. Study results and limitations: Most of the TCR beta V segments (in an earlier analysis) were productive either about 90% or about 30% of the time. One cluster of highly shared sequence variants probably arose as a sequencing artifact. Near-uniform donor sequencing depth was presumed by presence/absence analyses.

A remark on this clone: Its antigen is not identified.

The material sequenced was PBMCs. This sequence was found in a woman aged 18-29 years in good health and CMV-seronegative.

In DNA form, the CDR3 reads TGTGCCAGCCCAGACTACTCTGGAAACACCATATATTTT. Translating gives CASPDYSGNTIYF. This chain uses TRBV2 with TRBJ1-3; D is uncertain. The germline gives CDR1 SNHLY, CDR2 FYNNEI. CDR3 length equals 13 residues. V was pared by 8 bases and J by 0 bases, with 8 bases between.